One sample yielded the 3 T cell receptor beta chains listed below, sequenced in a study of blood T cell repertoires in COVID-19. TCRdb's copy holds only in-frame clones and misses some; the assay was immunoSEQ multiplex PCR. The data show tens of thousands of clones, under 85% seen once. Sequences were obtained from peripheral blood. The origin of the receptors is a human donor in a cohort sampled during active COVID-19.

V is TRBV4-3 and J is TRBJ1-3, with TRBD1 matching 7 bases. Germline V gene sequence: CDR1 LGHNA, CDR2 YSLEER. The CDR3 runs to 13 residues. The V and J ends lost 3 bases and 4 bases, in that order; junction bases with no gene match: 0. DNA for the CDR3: TGCGCCAGCAGCCAGACAGGGGGAAACACCATATATTTT. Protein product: CASSQTGGNTIYF.

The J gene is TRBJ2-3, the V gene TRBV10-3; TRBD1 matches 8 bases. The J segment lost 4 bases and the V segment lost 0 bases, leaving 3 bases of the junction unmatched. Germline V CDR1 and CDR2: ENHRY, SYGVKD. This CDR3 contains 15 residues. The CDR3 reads CAISESSQGADTQYF. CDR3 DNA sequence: TGTGCCATCAGTGAGTCGTCACAGGGGGCAGATACGCAGTATTTT.

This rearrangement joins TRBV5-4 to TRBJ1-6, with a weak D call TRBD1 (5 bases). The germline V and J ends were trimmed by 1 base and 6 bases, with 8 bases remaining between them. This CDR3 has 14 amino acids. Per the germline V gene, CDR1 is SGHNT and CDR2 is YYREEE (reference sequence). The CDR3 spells CASSLQGGNSPLHF. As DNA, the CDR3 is TGTGCCAGCAGCTTGCAGGGTGGTAATTCACCCCTCCACTTT.